This T cell receptor beta chain was retrieved from a study of T cells after yellow fever vaccination. Background on the study: Low-cell-number fractions were prepared with SMART-Seq v4 Ultra Low Input. Findings and limits, study-wide: Boosting was followed by the reappearance of most primary-vaccination clones (just under 97% CD4, about 90% CD8). Peak timing came faster in the weaker secondary response, day 5 versus 15.

Using its own MiXCR run on the 5' RACE reads, TCRdb lists one record per CDR3 protein. Among hundreds of thousands of distinct CDR3 sequences, around 21% were seen once, and the ten largest hold around an eighth. CDR3 length equals 14 residues. V shed 4 bases, J shed 2 bases, and the junction held 4 bases outside the gene matches. Germline CDR1 is MDHEN and CDR2 is SYDVKM. This clonotype was seen more than once but under ten times. Its specificity is unknown. The chain has TRBV28 and TRBJ2-7; 8 nucleotides align to TRBD2. This sequence originates from a man younger than 45 who received the YFV17D yellow fever vaccine. Material: PBMCs, obtained 15 days after the yellow fever booster vaccination. For the CDR3, the DNA is TGTGCCAGCAGTTACCCGGGACTAGCCTACGAGCAGTACTTC. Protein: CASSYPGLAYEQYF. Drawing the rest from reference TRBV28 and TRBJ2-7, the complete variable domain is DVKVTQSSRYLVKRTGEKVFLECVQDMDHENMFWYRQDPGLGLRLIYFSYDVKMKEKGDIPEGYSVSREKKERFSLILESASTNQTSMYLCASSYPGLAYEQYFGPGTRLTVT.